Below are 5 T cell receptor beta chains sequenced from a single sample in a study of blood T cells in healthy people across ages. Together with a sample-barcoded 5' primer, a J-beta primer mix was included in a second PCR lasting about 7 to 11 cycles. MiXCR, run by TCRdb on the 5' RACE reads, gives a single entry per CDR3 protein. The sample shows about 570,000 distinct CDR3 sequences, roughly a quarter of them seen only once. Source material: blood. The receptors were sampled from a woman aged 70-85 years in good health.

This clonotype was found a few times. J is TRBJ2-1 and V is TRBV14; 7 nucleotides align to TRBD2. Unmatched junction bases numbered 3, after V lost 4 bases and J lost 3 bases. The CDR3 has 14 amino acids. CDR1 is SGHDN and CDR2 is FVKESK in the germline V gene. This CDR3 is CASSPGLHYNEQFF. The CDR3 coding sequence is TGTGCCAGCAGCCCGGGACTACACTACAATGAGCAGTTCTTC.

This clonotype was observed a few times. The chain carries TRBV5-1 and TRBJ1-1; D not resolved. The CDR3 is 14 amino acids. V was clipped by 6 bases and J by 4 bases, with 16 bases between them. Germline V lookup: CDR1 SGHRS, CDR2 YFSETQ. The CDR3 coding sequence is TGCGCCAGCATGGCAGACCCGGGAGGCACTGAAGCTTTCTTT. Its protein is CASMADPGGTEAFF.

This clonotype was seen a handful of times. The chain uses TRBV6-6 and TRBJ2-5; TRBD2 matches at 11 bases. The CDR3 has 16 amino acids. Trimming cost V 10 bases and J 7 bases; bases outside gene matches: 17. Germline V CDR1 and CDR2: MNHNY, SVGAGI (reference sequence). CDR3 amino acids: CATKPELAGAMGTQYF. CDR3 sequence (DNA): TGTGCCACTAAGCCGGAACTAGCGGGGGCGATGGGGACCCAGTACTTC.

J is TRBJ2-1 and V is TRBV3-1; D perhaps matches TRBD2 (5 bases). TRBJ2-7 matches the DNA end more closely, so the J call is doubtful. In germline, CDR1 is LGHDT, CDR2 YNNKEL (reference sequence). The CDR3 length is 12 residues. The chain's CDR3 is CASSHSDYEQYF. The CDR3, as DNA: TGTGCCAGCAGCCATTCCGACTATGAGCAGTACTTC.

This clonotype showed up just a few times. The CDR3 DNA follows: TGTGCCAGCAGCAACGGGCCCCCGGGTTACAATGAGCAGTTCTTC. As protein: CASSNGPPGYNEQFF. The chain uses TRBV21-1 and TRBJ2-1; the table's TRBD1 call for D was not verified on the DNA. TRBV21-1 counts as a pseudogene. The CDR3 contains 15 residues.